Described below is a single TCR beta chain sequence and its context. What antigen it recognizes has not been identified. Within one base of it there is no much larger clone, and no base qualities were kept. These data are taken from a study of T cell responses to AZD1222 COVID-19 vaccine (dated by TCRdb to the early 2020s). Regarding the study in general: AZD1222 recipients with second doses at about 4 weeks or about 12 weeks were pooled, because spike-specific TCR depth and breadth did not differ between schedules. A total of more than 230 trial participants underwent TCR sequencing, of whom around 200 received two doses of AZD1222 and some 26 received two doses of the MenACWY control vaccine. Enrollment into the trials was organized by age into subgroups of 18-55, 56-69 and 70-plus years, and those subgroups contained about 160, 30 and 59 TCR-sequenced participants, respectively.

Reading from cysteine to phenylalanine, the CDR3 counts 16 amino acids. Here the CDR3 DNA is all that survives: 48 bases in frame from base 1. Deletion took 3 bases off V and 0 bases off J, with a span of 15 bases between the germline ends. For CDR1 and CDR2, the germline V gene lists MGHRA and YSYEKL. Overall study results and their limits: Nearly half of unique spike-specific TCRs reportedly recognized epitopes outside regions mutated in the B.1.351 and B.1.1.7 variants. No day 14 peak-response samples were available, so repertoires were characterized only after the peak T cell response. Vaccine-associated CD4 TCRs spanned the whole spike protein, with dominant responses in regions 160-218 and 743-854. Conclusions about previously exposed vaccinees were limited because only a handful of AZD1222 recipients were SARS-CoV-2 seropositive at baseline. Participants were mostly white British, with more females than males. The authors suggested clonal diversity may have been underestimated. In the small 56-69-year group, the increase in depth fell short of significance, most likely because of low power. After two AZD1222 doses, spike-specific TCR breadth and depth were significantly higher than at day 0 and than in MenACWY recipients.

The label giving this sample's time point can be read as: baseline before first vaccination. Samples from vaccinated people were obtained from the UK trials COV001 and COV002, which included a single-blind randomized controlled phase 2/3 trial of AZD1222 (ChAdOx1 nCoV-19) in healthy adults. For TCRbeta chain sequencing, PBMC samples from trial participants were taken at day 0 and at day 28 after the second dose. The CDR3 regions of human TCRbeta chains were analyzed by immunosequencing. On the authors' methods: Repertoire TCRs were matched against a reference library of SARS-CoV-2-specific TCRs generated with the MIRA antigen-specificity platform. Breadth meant the fraction of unique TCRs that were SARS-CoV-2-associated, whereas depth meant the fraction of total T cells that were SARS-CoV-2-associated. Each spike-specific TCR was assigned to its reactive spike region and to a CD4 or CD8 class using the MIRA data. Log10-transformed breadth and depth values were compared by one-way ANOVA with Sidak's multiple comparisons tests. In its TCRdb copy, this immuneACCESS table keeps in-frame sequences only and misses some clones. Where compared with another copy, unresolved V genes explain less than half of these, and the others have no known cause. That table supplies the V and J calls and clone size; D and trimming were determined from the DNA. This sample comprises some 97,000 clones, approximately 88% of them detected only once. The top ten constitute around 15% of the sample.

This clonotype was sampled from an adult in good health. The material was peripheral blood, obtained on day 0 of AZD1222 vaccination. This sequence uses TRBV4-1 and TRBJ2-7; a tentative D call is TRBD1 (6 bases match). CDR3 reads: CASSHIGQSPSYEQYF. The nucleotide sequence is TGCGCCAGCAGCCATATAGGACAGTCGCCCTCCTACGAGCAGTACTTC.